This T cell receptor (beta chain) was identified during a study of cytomegalovirus exposure and HLA in healthy donors. The germline gives CDR1 MNHEY, CDR2 SMNVEV (reference sequence). CDR3 length equals 14 residues. V lost 2 bases and J lost 6; bases outside the gene matches: 4. The study ran its PCR with 60 Vbeta and 13 Jbeta primers. Sequencing used immunoSEQ multiplex PCR; TCRdb keeps in-frame clones, though not all of them. The sample lists roughly 150,000 clones, approximately 71% occurring once. In regard to this clone: Other DNA sequences in this specimen translate into the identical CDR3.

The receptor was isolated from a man aged 18 to 35 in good health and CMV-seropositive. Sequenced: PBMCs. This sequence joins TRBV27 and TRBJ2-7; 10 bases map to TRBD1. The CDR3 here is CASSLSGTGVEQYF. Here the CDR3 DNA reads TGTGCCAGCAGTTTAAGTGGGACAGGGGTCGAGCAGTACTTC.